This TCR beta chain was observed in a study of PD-1 blockade in classical Hodgkin lymphoma (dated by TCRdb to the early 2020s). About the investigation overall: The study used TCR beta sequencing and CyTOF to define a peripheral blood immune signature of response to PD-1 blockade in classical Hodgkin lymphoma. The full study reports these points: Newly diagnosed patients were reported to have lower baseline TCR diversity than healthy donors, and relapsed/refractory patients were reported to have lower baseline TCR diversity still. Only a single clinical trial cohort was studied, and what caused the repertoire differences, possibly disease activity or prior therapy, remained undefined.

The sample holds one count of this clone. Its antigen is unknown. The sample holds no much larger clone one base away, and base qualities are not on file. The Qiagen DNeasy kit was used to extract genomic DNA both from unsorted PBMCs and from the negatively selected CD4+ and CD8+ fractions. Using primers that anneal to V and J segments, immunoSEQ multiplex PCR amplified the TCR beta CDR3 regions. Amplification bias was minimized using a synthetic immune receptor repertoire, and residual bias was removed computationally after sequencing. The authors processed their data as follows. Repertoire diversity was quantified as the Shannon entropy index using custom Python scripts. Unsorted, CD4+ and CD8+ repertoires were examined separately, except in combined analyses, for which CD4+ and CD8+ sequences were merged in silico. Imported from immuneACCESS, the table was reduced by TCRdb to in-frame sequences with V and J called. These copies leave out some clones; in studies compared against another copy, an unresolved V gene accounts for under half, and the cause of the remainder is not known. V, J and clone size are those of that table, while D and trimming were read from the DNA. Within this sample are just under 20,000 clones, with about 80% of them counted one time only. Of the sample, roughly 1.2% is held by the ten largest clones.

Ends trimmed: V by 7 bases, J by 8 bases; bases unmatched to a gene: 10. Reading from cysteine to phenylalanine, the CDR3 counts 15 amino acids. The CDR3 DNA has 45 bases and is translated from base 1. Via the germline V gene, CDR1 is MDHEN and CDR2 SYDVKM. The time point label, read with the paper, signifies: newly diagnosed, previously untreated cHL patient sample. CD4+ T cells were purified from thawed PBMCs by magnetic negative selection with a Miltenyi CD4+ T cell isolation kit. As a comparison group for the relapsed/refractory trial patients, PBMCs from patients with newly diagnosed, previously untreated classical Hodgkin lymphoma were sequenced. Peripheral blood was collected in 8 mL Vacutainer Cell Preparation Tubes, from which PBMCs were isolated by centrifugation and then cryopreserved. Purified CD4+ and CD8+ fractions were prepared only for cases in which an additional PBMC sample was available. Magnetically labelled cells were depleted on LS columns in a quadroMACS separator, and the flow-through was collected as the purified fraction.

The sequence derives from a human donor with classical Hodgkin lymphoma. In this chain, TRBV28 is recombined with TRBJ2-1; the central 11 bases match TRBD1. Sequencing used CD4+ T cells from blood. The DNA is TGTGCCAGCATCCTGAGGACAGGGGGCCGGCATGAGCAGTTCTTC. This codes for CASILRTGGRHEQFF.